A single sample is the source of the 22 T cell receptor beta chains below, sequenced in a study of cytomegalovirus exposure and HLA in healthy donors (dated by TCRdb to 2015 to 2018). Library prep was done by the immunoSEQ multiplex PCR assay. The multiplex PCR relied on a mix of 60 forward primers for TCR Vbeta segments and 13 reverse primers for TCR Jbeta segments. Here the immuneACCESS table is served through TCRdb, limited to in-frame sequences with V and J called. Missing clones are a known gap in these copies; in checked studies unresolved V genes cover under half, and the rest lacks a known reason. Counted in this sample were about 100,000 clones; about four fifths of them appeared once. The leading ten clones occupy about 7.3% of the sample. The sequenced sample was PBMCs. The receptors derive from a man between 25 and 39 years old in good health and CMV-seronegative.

This CDR3 reads CASSIDRTGTGNSGANVLTF. CDR3 nucleotides: TGTGCCAGTAGTATAGACCGGACCGGGACAGGAAACTCTGGGGCCAACGTCCTGACTTTC. This chain links TRBV19 with TRBJ2-6, with 8 bases matching TRBD1. The CDR3 runs to 20 residues. The germline V gene encodes CDR1 LNHDA and CDR2 SQIVND (reference sequence). Trimming cost V 0 bases and J 0 bases; bases outside gene matches: 10.

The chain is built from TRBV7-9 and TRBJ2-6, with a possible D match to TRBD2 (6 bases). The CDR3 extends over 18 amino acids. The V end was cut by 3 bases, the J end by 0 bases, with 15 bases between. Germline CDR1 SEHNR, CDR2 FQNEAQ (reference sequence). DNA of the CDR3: TGTGCCAGCAGCTTCGTGAGTGGGACTCGCTCTGGGGCCAACGTCCTGACTTTC. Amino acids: CASSFVSGTRSGANVLTF.

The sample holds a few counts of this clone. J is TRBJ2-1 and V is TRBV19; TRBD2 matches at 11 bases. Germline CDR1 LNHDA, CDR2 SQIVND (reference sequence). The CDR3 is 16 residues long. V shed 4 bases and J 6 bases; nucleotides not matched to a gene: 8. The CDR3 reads CASSKGTSGRVNEQFF. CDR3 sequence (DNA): TGTGCCAGTAGTAAGGGAACTAGCGGGAGAGTCAATGAGCAGTTCTTC.

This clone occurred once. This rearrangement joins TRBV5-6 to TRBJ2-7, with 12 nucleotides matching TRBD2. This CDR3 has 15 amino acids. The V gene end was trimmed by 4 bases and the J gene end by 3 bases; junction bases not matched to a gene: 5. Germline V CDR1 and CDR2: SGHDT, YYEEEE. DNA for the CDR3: TGTGCCAGCAGCCCTCGACTAGCGGGAGACTACGAGCAGTACTTC. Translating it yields CASSPRLAGDYEQYF.

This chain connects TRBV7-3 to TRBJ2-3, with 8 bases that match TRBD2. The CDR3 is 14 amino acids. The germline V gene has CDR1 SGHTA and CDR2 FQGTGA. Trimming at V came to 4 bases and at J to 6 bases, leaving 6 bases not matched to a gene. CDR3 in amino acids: CASSSGLAADTQYF. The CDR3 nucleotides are TGTGCCAGCAGCTCCGGACTAGCTGCTGATACGCAGTATTTT.

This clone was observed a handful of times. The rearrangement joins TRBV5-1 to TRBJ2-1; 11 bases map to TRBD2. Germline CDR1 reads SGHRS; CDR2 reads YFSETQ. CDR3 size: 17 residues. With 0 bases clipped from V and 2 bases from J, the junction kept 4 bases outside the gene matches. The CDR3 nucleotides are TGCGCCAGCAGCTTGGGGGCTAGCGGGAGGACCTACAATGAGCAGTTCTTC. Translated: CASSLGASGRTYNEQFF.

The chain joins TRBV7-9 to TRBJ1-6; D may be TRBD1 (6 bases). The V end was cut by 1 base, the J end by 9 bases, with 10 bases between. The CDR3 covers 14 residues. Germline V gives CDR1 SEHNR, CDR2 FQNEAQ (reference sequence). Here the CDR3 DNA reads TGTGCCAGCAGCTTAGGGGGGGGCGGTTCACCCCTCCACTTT. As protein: CASSLGGGGSPLHF.

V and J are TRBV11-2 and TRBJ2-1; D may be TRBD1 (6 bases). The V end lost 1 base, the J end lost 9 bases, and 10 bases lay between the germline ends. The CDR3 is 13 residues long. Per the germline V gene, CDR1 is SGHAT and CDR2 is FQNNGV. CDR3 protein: CASSLVQGGEQFF. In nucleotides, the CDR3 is TGTGCCAGCAGCTTAGTACAGGGCGGTGAGCAGTTCTTC.

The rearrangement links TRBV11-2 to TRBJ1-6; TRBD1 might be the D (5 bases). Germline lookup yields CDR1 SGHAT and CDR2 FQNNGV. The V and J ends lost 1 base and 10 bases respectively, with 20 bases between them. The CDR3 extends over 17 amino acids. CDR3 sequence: CASSLAEGTPPGSPLHF. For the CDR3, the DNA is TGTGCCAGCAGCTTAGCTGAGGGGACTCCCCCAGGATCACCCCTCCACTTT.

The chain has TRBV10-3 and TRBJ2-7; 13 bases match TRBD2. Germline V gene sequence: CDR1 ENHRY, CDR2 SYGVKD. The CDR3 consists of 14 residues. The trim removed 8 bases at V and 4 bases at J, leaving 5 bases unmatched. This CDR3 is CAIGAGLAGYEQYF. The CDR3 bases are TGTGCCATCGGAGCGGGACTAGCGGGGTACGAGCAGTACTTC.

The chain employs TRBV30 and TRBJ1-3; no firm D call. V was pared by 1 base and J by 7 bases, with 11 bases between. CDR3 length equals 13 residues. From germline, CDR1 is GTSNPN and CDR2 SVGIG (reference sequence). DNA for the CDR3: TGTGCCTGGAGTGACTTTTCGGGGAACACCATATATTTT. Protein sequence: CAWSDFSGNTIYF.

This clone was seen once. CDR3 amino acids: CASSQESSGITDTQYF. The CDR3 DNA follows: TGTGCCAGCAGCCAAGAGTCCAGCGGGATAACAGATACGCAGTATTTT. The chain recombines TRBV14 with TRBJ2-3; 7 nucleotides match TRBD2. The CDR3 runs to 16 residues. The V segment lost 0 bases and the J segment 3 bases; nucleotides outside the gene matches: 6. CDR1 and CDR2 (germline): SGHDN, FVKESK.

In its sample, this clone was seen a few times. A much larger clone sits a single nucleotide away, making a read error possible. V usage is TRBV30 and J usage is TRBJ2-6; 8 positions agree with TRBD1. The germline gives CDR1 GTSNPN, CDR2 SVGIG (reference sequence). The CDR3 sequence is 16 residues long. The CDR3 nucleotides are TGTGCCTGGACTAAGACAGGGGCAACAGGGGCCAACGTCCTGAATTTC. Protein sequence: CAWTKTGATGANVLNF. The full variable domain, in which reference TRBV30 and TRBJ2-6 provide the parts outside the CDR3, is SQTIHQWPATLVQPVGSPLSLECTVEGTSNPNLYWYRQAAGRGLQLLFYSVGIGQISSEVPQNLSASRPQDRQFILSSKKLLLSDSGFYLCAWTKTGATGANVLNFGAGSRLTVL.

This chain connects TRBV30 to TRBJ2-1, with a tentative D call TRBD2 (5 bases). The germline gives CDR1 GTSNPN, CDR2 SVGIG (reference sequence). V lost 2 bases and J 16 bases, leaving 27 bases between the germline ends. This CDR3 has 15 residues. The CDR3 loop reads CAWSKEGLFFPNCFF. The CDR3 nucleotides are TGTGCCTGGAGTAAAGAAGGACTTTTTTTTCCCAACTGCTTCTTC.

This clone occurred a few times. CDR3 sequence (DNA): TGTGCCAGTAGTTCTTGGACAGGGATGGACACTGAAGCTTTCTTT. Its translation is CASSSWTGMDTEAFF. The chain joins TRBV19 to TRBJ1-1, with TRBD1 identical over 8 bases. V lost 5 bases, J lost 3 bases, and 8 bases stayed unmatched. The CDR3 runs 15 residues. Germline V CDR1 and CDR2: LNHDA, SQIVND (reference sequence).

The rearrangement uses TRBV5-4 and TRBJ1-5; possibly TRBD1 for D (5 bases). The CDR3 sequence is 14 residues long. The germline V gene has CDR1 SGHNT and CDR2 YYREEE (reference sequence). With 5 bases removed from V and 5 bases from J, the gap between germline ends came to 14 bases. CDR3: CASSSGTIDQPQHF. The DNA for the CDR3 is TGTGCCAGCAGTTCCGGGACTATTGATCAGCCCCAGCATTTT.

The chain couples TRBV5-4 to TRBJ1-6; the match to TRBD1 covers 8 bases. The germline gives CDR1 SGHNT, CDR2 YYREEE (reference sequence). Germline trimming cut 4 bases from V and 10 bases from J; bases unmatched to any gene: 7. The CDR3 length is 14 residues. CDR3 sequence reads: CASSTGQGGSPLHF. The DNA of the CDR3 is TGTGCCAGCAGCACAGGACAGGGTGGATCACCCCTCCACTTT.

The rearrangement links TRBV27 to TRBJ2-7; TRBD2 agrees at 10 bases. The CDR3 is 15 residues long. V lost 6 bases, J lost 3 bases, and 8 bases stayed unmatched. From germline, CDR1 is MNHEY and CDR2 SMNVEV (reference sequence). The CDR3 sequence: CASRVRTSGVYEQYF. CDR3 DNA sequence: TGTGCCAGCAGGGTCAGGACTAGCGGAGTCTACGAGCAGTACTTC.

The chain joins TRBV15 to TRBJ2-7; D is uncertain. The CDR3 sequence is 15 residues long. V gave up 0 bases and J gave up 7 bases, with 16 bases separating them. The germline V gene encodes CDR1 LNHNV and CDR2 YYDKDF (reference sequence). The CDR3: CATSRDLASRGEQYF. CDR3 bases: TGTGCCACCAGCAGAGATTTGGCCAGCAGAGGTGAGCAGTACTTC. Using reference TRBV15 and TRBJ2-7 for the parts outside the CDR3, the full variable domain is DAMVIQNPRYQVTQFGKPVTLSCSQTLNHNVMYWYQQKSSQAPKLLFHYYDKDFNNEADTPDNFQSRRPNTSFCFLDIRSPGLGDTAMYLCATSRDLASRGEQYFGPGTRLTVT.

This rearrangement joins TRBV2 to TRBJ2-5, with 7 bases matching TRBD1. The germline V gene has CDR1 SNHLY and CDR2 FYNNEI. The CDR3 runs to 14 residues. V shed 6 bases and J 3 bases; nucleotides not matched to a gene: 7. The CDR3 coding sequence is TGTGCCAGCAGCGTTAAGACAGGGAAAGAGACCCAGTACTTC. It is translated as CASSVKTGKETQYF.

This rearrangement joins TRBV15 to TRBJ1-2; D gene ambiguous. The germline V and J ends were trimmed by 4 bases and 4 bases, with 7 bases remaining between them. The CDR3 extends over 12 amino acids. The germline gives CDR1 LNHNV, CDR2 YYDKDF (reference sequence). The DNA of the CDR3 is TGTGCCACCAGCAATACACCCTATGGCTACACCTTC. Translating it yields CATSNTPYGYTF.

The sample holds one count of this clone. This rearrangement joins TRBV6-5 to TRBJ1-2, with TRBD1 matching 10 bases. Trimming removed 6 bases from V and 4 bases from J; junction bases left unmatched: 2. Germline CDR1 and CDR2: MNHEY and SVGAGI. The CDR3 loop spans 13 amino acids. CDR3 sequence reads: CASSDRGPYGYTF. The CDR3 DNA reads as TGTGCCAGCAGCGACAGGGGGCCCTATGGCTACACCTTC.